The present entry profiles one TCR beta chain with its context. Its antigen is not identified. Data came from immunoSEQ multiplex PCR; TCRdb stores just in-frame clones and leaves some out. There are roughly 2.1 million clones in the sample; roughly 91% occur only once, and over 1.5% lies in the top ten. This specimen belongs to a study of shared clonotypes between healthy human individuals. Selected positively for CCR7 and CD45RO-negative, naive CD8 cells excluded terminally differentiated effector memory CD45RA+ cells. Study donors comprised healthy, HIV-negative adults devoid of recent acute infection or vaccination. Study results and limitations: Sample collection involved blood only; tissue repertoires are likely different. Memory subsets generally showed lower estimated richness than naive subsets.

The CDR3 contains 16 residues. V was shortened by 0 bases and J by 2 bases, with 14 bases between the two germline ends. The germline gives CDR1 ENHRY, CDR2 SYGVKD. Specimen: naive CD8+ T cells from PBMCs. The chain links TRBV10-3 to TRBJ2-7; D might be TRBD1 (5 bases). This clonotype was sampled from a young man in good health. Some clones in this sample may be carry-over from other donors' samples. The CDR3 sequence is CAISESWGRMAYEQYF. CDR3 nucleotides: TGTGCCATCAGTGAGTCCTGGGGCAGGATGGCCTACGAGCAGTACTTC.